The entry that follows covers one TCR beta chain sequence. The entry originates in a study of blood T cells in healthy people across ages. Across the whole study: T cells yielded about one barcoded beta molecule per two cells through template switching.

CDR3 length: 13 amino acids. Germline CDR1 is SNHLY and CDR2 is FYNNEI. The trim removed 6 bases at V and 8 bases at J, leaving 5 bases unmatched. Using a J-beta primer mix together with a sample-barcoded 5' primer, a second PCR was run for roughly 6 to 11 cycles. TCRdb analysed the 5' RACE reads with MiXCR anew, one entry per CDR3 protein. The sample has 950,000 to 1,200,000 distinct CDR3 sequences, less than 45% seen once. The sequence came from a man younger than 30 in good health. Input material: blood. This chain connects TRBV2 to TRBJ2-4; 9 positions match TRBD1. CDR3 sequence: CASRADRGDIQYF. The CDR3, as DNA: TGTGCCAGCAGAGCGGACAGGGGAGACATTCAGTACTTC. Variable domain in full (rest from reference TRBV2 and TRBJ2-4): EPEVTQTPSHQVTQMGQEVILRCVPISNHLYFYWYRQILGQKVEFLVSFYNNEISEKSEIFDDQFSVERPDGSNFTLKIRSTKLEDSAMYFCASRADRGDIQYFGAGTRLSVL.